The sequence of this T cell receptor beta chain was determined in a study of shared clonotypes between healthy human individuals. Profiled with immunoSEQ multiplex PCR; TCRdb holds only in-frame clones, not every one. The profile shows 2 million to 3 million clones, approximately 94% of them singletons. V was clipped by 5 bases and J by 12 bases, with 29 bases between them. CDR3 length: 16 amino acids. Germline V gene data show CDR1 as MDHEN and CDR2 as SYDVKM. This rearrangement joins TRBV28 to TRBJ2-7, with D tentatively TRBD2 (6 bases). The sample comprised naive CD4+ T cells from PBMCs. The subset is: CD45RA+ positively selected. The sequence was collected from a young man in good health. Some clones in this sample may be carry-over from other donors' samples. DNA of the CDR3: TGTGCCAGCAGTCCCGGGGGAGCGGGTCTTCCAAAGGGAGGGTACTTC. Translated: CASSPGGAGLPKGGYF. Full variable domain (remainder filled in from reference TRBV28 and TRBJ2-7): DVKVTQSSRYLVKRTGEKVFLECVQDMDHENMFWYRQDPGLGLRLIYFSYDVKMKEKGDIPEGYSVSREKKERFSLILESASTNQTSMYLCASSPGGAGLPKGGYFGPGTRLTVT.